This paragraph covers one TCR beta chain sequence. It lacks a known antigen. No much larger clonotype is one base removed from it; base qualities were not supplied. This entry belongs to a study of Ad26.COV2.S vaccination and SARS-CoV-2 variants (dated by TCRdb to the early 2020s). For the study in its entirety: TCRbeta repertoire sequencing was used to assess the specificity and breadth of SARS-CoV-2-reactive T cell receptors after Ad26.COV2.S vaccination. A total of around 32 samples were included in the TCR-sequenced set, comprising 19 Ad26.COV2.S vaccine recipients, 5 placebo recipients and 8 SARS-CoV-2 convalescent individuals. What the authors observed across the whole study: According to the authors, total T cell responses may have been underestimated by the TCR breadth and depth analyses. Higher spike-specific TCR breadth was observed in Ad26.COV2.S recipients than in placebo recipients (P = 0.0014). Substantial breadth of spike-specific CD8+ and CD4+ T cell responses was reported after vaccination. Vaccine and placebo recipients had comparable non-spike TCR breadth, which fits with the vaccine containing only spike.

TCRbeta CDR3 regions were sequenced with the immunoSEQ Assay. After extraction, genomic DNA underwent amplification by bias-controlled multiplex PCR, followed by high-throughput sequencing. As for how the authors treated the data: Collapsing and filtering of sequences were performed to quantify the absolute abundance of each unique TCRbeta CDR3 region. T cell fraction was estimated by normalizing TCRbeta template counts to usable DNA, with usable DNA measured through amplification of reference genes found in all nucleated cells. Repertoire TCRs were annotated as SARS-CoV-2-specific by exact matching of V gene, CDR3 amino acid sequence and J gene to a known reactive TCR set. The reference SARS-CoV-2 TCR set was derived from MIRA and filtered for enrichment in COVID-19-positive ImmuneCODE repertoires, a step that removed public or cross-reactive TCRs. Based on the MIRA antigens, annotated TCRs were further analysed at the level of specific ORF or position within ORF. Breadth was defined as the number of annotated unique rearrangements divided by the total number of unique productive rearrangements, and depth was defined as the summed frequency of the annotated unique rearrangements. TCR breadth was compared between groups using two-sided Wilcoxon rank-sum tests. Sourced from immuneACCESS, this table was stored by TCRdb with only in-frame sequences that have V and J called. A share of the clones is absent; for the studies checked, an unresolved V gene accounts for under half, and the remainder has no known explanation. V, J and clone size are those of that table, while D and trimming were read from the DNA. Within this sample are under 150,000 clones, with 86% of them counted one time only. The ten biggest clones cover approximately 5% of the sample.

The time point label, as the study defines it: individuals recovered from natural SARS-CoV-2 infection. The junction shows trimming of 1 base on V and 0 bases on J, and the gene matches do not reach 8 bases of it. The CDR3 contains 16 residues, cysteine and phenylalanine counted. This entry keeps only the CDR3 DNA: 48 bases, framed from base 1. CDR1 is given as GTSNPN and CDR2 as SVGIG, both from the germline V gene (reference sequence). The rearranged chain carries TRBV30 and TRBJ1-1; TRBD1 agrees with 7 junctional bases. The source of this sequence is a human donor who had recovered from COVID-19. The sample in question was peripheral blood, obtained after recovery from COVID-19. DNA sequence: TGTGCCTGGAGTGACAGGGGTTGGGATATGAACACTGAAGCTTTCTTT. Its protein is CAWSDRGWDMNTEAFF.